The T cell receptor beta chain under discussion was sequenced for a study of T cells in Graves' hyperthyroidism and ophthalmopathy. Amplification yielded TCR beta CDR3 regions, with RNA transcripts as the source. TCR CDR3 underwent first-round RT-PCR with the HTBI primer set. TCRdb recomputed calls from the multiplex PCR reads with MiXCR, one row per CDR3 protein. Of roughly 720,000 distinct CDR3 sequences in the sample, roughly 17% were seen once. Study results and caveats: A model of 13 V-J features distinguished ophthalmopathy from stable hyperthyroidism.

Trimming removed 8 bases from V and 9 bases from J; junction bases left unmatched: 10. The CDR3 totals 15 residues. CDR1 is LNHDA and CDR2 is SQIVND in the germline V gene (reference sequence). This clonotype came up once. Its antigen is still unknown. This TCR derives from a middle-aged man with Graves' hyperthyroidism. This sequence joins TRBV19 and TRBJ2-1, with 13 positions matching TRBD2. Material: blood. The CDR3 is CASSGLAGERGEQFF. DNA for the CDR3: TGTGCCAGTTCAGGACTAGCGGGAGAGCGAGGTGAGCAGTTCTTC.